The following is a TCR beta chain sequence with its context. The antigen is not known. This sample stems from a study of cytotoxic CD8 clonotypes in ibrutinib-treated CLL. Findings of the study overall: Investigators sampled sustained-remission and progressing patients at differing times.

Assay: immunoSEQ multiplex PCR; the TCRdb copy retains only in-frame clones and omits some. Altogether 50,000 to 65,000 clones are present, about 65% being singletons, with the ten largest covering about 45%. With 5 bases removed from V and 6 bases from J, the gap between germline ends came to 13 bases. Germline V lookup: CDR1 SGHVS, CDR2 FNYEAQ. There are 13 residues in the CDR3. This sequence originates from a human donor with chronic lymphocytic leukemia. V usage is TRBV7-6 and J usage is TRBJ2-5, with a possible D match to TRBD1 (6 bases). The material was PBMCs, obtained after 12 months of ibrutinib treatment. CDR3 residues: CASSTNRVKTQYF. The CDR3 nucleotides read TGTGCCAGCAGCACCAACAGGGTAAAGACCCAGTACTTC.